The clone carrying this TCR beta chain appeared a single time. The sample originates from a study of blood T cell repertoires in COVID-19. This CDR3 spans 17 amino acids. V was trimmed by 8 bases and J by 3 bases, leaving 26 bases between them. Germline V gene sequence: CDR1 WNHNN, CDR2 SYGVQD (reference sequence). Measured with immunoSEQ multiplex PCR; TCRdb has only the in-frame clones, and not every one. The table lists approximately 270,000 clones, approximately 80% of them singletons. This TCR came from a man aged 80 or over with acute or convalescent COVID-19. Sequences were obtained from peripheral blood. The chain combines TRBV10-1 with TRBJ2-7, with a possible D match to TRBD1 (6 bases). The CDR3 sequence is CASSRDLGQGPYYEQYF. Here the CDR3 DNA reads TGCGCCAGCTCCAGGGATTTGGGCCAGGGGCCCTACTACGAGCAGTACTTC.